This T cell receptor (beta chain) was retrieved from a study of cytomegalovirus exposure and HLA in healthy donors (dated 2017 in TCRdb). About the full investigation: The roughly 650 repertoires of the first cohort and the 95 to 150 validation repertoires were produced on the same platform, according to a later analysis. A separate validation cohort of 100 to 150 different subjects was used in addition to the roughly 640-subject first cohort. To predict cytomegalovirus infection status, the study combined high-throughput TCR immunosequencing, statistical association of individual TCRs with disease status, and machine learning. The study aimed to test whether signatures of past pathogen exposure could be identified by cataloging public T cell receptors. Broader findings and caveats from the paper: In both the original and validation cohorts, the classifier was reported to diagnose cytomegalovirus status with high specificity and sensitivity. In vitro tests confirmed that a few of the cytomegalovirus-associated TCR beta chains recognize cytomegalovirus antigens. In the study, around 150 TCR beta chains were listed as associated with cytomegalovirus. Most TCR sequences were seen in very few donors, while some public TCRs were found in many individuals. Subsequent analysis determined that TCRs grouped into clusters in the first cohort also showed a tendency toward co-occurrence across the 130 or so validation repertoires, and approximately 93% of cluster scores exceeded 0. The authors suggested that the approach could potentially be extended to other disease states and immunological phenotypes. The validation cohort had no HLA typing available for a later analysis, so co-occurrence within that cohort was assessed over all 110 or so repertoires.

Trimming costs V 6 bases and J 4 bases, and their ends lie 13 bases apart. From the cysteine through the phenylalanine, the CDR3 covers 14 amino acids. Just the 42-base CDR3 DNA is kept, in frame starting at base 1. The germline V gene encodes CDR1 MGHRA and CDR2 YSYEKL. Concerning this clone itself: Its cognate antigen has yet to be identified. Per-nucleotide qualities are absent, and no much larger clonotype sits a single base away.

Donors formed part of the validation cohort, which comprised 120 subjects and was distinct from the first cohort of under 850 subjects. Library prep was done by the immunoSEQ multiplex PCR assay. In the authors' own workflow: A statistical classification framework was developed to diagnose cytomegalovirus status using the catalog of TCR beta chain sequences. As stored in TCRdb, this immuneACCESS dataset retains in-frame rearrangements with V and J assigned. A fraction of the clones does not appear; measured against another copy, unresolved V genes explain less than half of the discrepancy, and the remainder lacks a known reason. That table is the source of V, J and clone size, and D and trimming were worked out from the DNA. Within this sample are fewer than 250,000 clones, with roughly 89% of them counted one time only. The ten top clones hold 2.6% of the sample.

The material sequenced was PBMCs. In this chain, TRBV4-1 is recombined with TRBJ2-1; the D region possibly corresponds to TRBD1 (6 bases align). This clonotype was sampled from a man aged 18 to 29 in good health and CMV-seronegative. The nucleotides read TGCGCCAGCAGACCCCAGGGGCCGTACAATGAGCAGTTCTTC. This yields the protein CASRPQGPYNEQFF.